This T cell receptor (beta chain) was found in a study of cytomegalovirus exposure and HLA in healthy donors. Study-wide findings and caveats: Within an earlier analysis, most TCR beta V segments proved productive either about 87% or about 30% of the time. Relative to equally common others, HLA-associated TCR beta chains showed greater clonal expansion in a later analysis. The study reported that TCR beta sequences accurately predicted HLA-A and HLA-B alleles in most subjects.

Amplification used 60 Vbeta primers and 13 Jbeta primers. The method was immunoSEQ multiplex PCR; TCRdb's version includes in-frame clones alone and lacks a portion of them. The data hold 85,000 to 100,000 clones, with about 80% observed a single time. On this clone itself: Its antigen is still unknown.

The ends lost 6 bases at V and 5 bases at J; junction bases unmatched: 10. CDR1 is LNHDA and CDR2 is SQIVND in the germline V gene (reference sequence). CDR3 size: 15 residues. Each donor's status was that of a healthy bone marrow donor. The sequence was collected from an older woman in good health and CMV-seronegative. The chain employs TRBV19 and TRBJ1-2; 9 bases line up with TRBD1. Material for sequencing was PBMCs. CDR3 loop: CASSMGQGVWYGYTF. For the CDR3, the DNA is TGTGCCAGTAGCATGGGACAGGGCGTTTGGTATGGCTACACCTTC.